Ten or more counts support the clone carrying this TCR beta chain. What it binds is not known. Using its own MiXCR run on the 5' RACE reads, TCRdb lists one record per CDR3 protein. The data show around 46,000 distinct CDR3 sequences, 7.4% seen once. The source of the sample is a study of T cells after yellow fever vaccination. The trim removed 3 bases at V and 2 bases at J, leaving 9 bases unmatched. The CDR3 sequence is 16 residues long. CDR1 is ENHRY and CDR2 is SYGVKD in the germline V gene. Study-wide findings and caveats: Clones from primary vaccination mostly reappeared after the booster (96% CD4, less than 90% CD8).

This chain links TRBV10-3 with TRBJ1-2, with 7 bases aligning to TRBD1. This TCR was sampled from a man between 18 and 29 years old who received the YFV17D yellow fever vaccine. This specimen was CD8+ T cells sorted from PBMCs, taken around 15 days after the first yellow fever vaccination. In DNA form, the CDR3 reads TGTGCCATCAGTGATGCCGGACAGGTTTCGAACTATGGCTACACCTTC. Translation: CAISDAGQVSNYGYTF.